This T cell receptor beta chain was sequenced during a study of response to subunit inactivated influenza vaccine. TCRdb analysed the RT-PCR reads with MiXCR anew, one entry per CDR3 protein. This sample carries a few hundred thousand distinct CDR3 sequences, about 15% of them seen once, and the ten largest clones take 11%. This clonotype has only a few counts. Its cognate antigen is unknown. General observations from the study: That few new T cells are recruited by each seasonal influenza vaccination was the authors' suggestion.

Germline V gene lookup returns CDR1 LNHNV and CDR2 YYDKDF (reference sequence). The CDR3 has 13 amino acids. Trimming removed 0 bases from V and 7 bases from J, with 6 bases in between. The material sequenced was PBMCs from blood, taken approximately 13 days after vaccination. The chain uses TRBV15 and TRBJ2-2; D is unclear. This clonotype originated in a man aged 50 to 60 who received an inactivated influenza vaccine. This chain's CDR3 is CATSRDNVGELFF. The CDR3 DNA reads as TGTGCCACCAGCAGAGATAATGTCGGGGAGCTGTTTTTT.